The sequence of this TCR beta chain was determined in a study of early T cells in non-severe SARS-CoV-2 infection. Attachment of unique molecular identifiers to individual cDNA molecules was performed. TCRdb used MiXCR to reprocess the 5' RACE reads, holding one entry per CDR3 protein. The data contain 75,000 to 90,000 distinct CDR3 sequences, roughly 13% of them singletons. Study-level results: Anti-spike CD8 responses were favored by VDJdb matching, which missed private and CD4 specificities.

This clonotype was observed a few times. The antigen remains undetermined. Material: whole blood. This sequence was found in an adult who was a healthcare worker with PCR-confirmed SARS-CoV-2 infection or an uninfected control (not recorded which).

The CDR3 reads CASSPNGRQETQYF. CDR3 in DNA: TGTGCCAGCAGCCCAAACGGACGCCAAGAGACCCAGTACTTC. The rearrangement links TRBV3-1 to TRBJ2-5, with D unclear. V lost 4 bases and J lost 1, with 10 bases in between. The CDR3 covers 14 residues. CDR1 is LGHDT and CDR2 is YNNKEL in the germline V gene (reference sequence).